Sequencing of this TCR beta chain was carried out in a study of PD-1 blockade in classical Hodgkin lymphoma (dated by TCRdb to 2020 to 2022). Study-wide context: Nivolumab dosing was 3 mg/kg intravenously every 2 weeks, continuing until either disease progression or unacceptable toxicity. The study used CyTOF and TCR beta sequencing to define a peripheral blood immune signature of response to PD-1 blockade in classical Hodgkin lymphoma.

In regard to this clone: Its antigen is unknown. Nothing much larger sits one base from this clone, and base qualities are not available.

What the authors observed across the whole study: Baseline TCR diversity was reported as lower in newly diagnosed patients than in healthy donors, and lower still in relapsed/refractory patients. By C4D1, a significant rise was seen in CD4+ TCR diversity but not in CD8+ TCR diversity (p=0.0027 vs p=0.16), and the rise was most apparent among complete responders (p=0.02). Trial patients with a complete response had baseline diversity similar to that of newly diagnosed patients, while partial responders and progressors had significantly lower diversity. The study was restricted to a single clinical trial cohort, and the causes of repertoire differences, possibly disease activity or prior therapy, were left undefined. Patients starting nivolumab less than 1 year after ASCT had lower diversity and were excluded from later analyses to avoid confounding by immune reconstitution.

Sequences LNHDA (CDR1) and SQIVND (CDR2) are obtained from the germline V gene (reference sequence). The CDR3 numbers 14 residues from cysteine through phenylalanine. Only the CDR3 DNA is retained, 42 bases long and in frame from the first base. For this chain, trimming is 7 bases at the V end and 5 bases at the J end, and the number of junction bases without a gene match is 10. Genomic DNA was isolated using the Qiagen DNeasy kit from unsorted PBMCs as well as from negatively selected CD4+ and CD8+ fractions. Using primers that anneal to V and J segments, immunoSEQ multiplex PCR amplified the TCR beta CDR3 regions. A synthetic immune receptor repertoire was used to minimize amplification bias, and remaining bias was computationally removed after sequencing. In the authors' own workflow: Custom Python scripts were used to quantify repertoire diversity as the Shannon entropy index. Unsorted, CD4+ and CD8+ repertoires were analyzed separately, except in combined analyses where CD4+ and CD8+ sequences were merged in silico. Clonal expansion was defined as at least a 2-fold frequency increase after treatment relative to C1D1, with a pseudocount of 0.5 for undetected baseline clones. Singleton clones were defined as clones with 0 or 1 copy at C1D1, and non-singleton clones were defined as clones with 2 or more copies. Clones expanded in unsorted samples were annotated as CD4+, CD8+ or unknown by matching protein sequences in sorted samples from the same patient. Wilcoxon tests on paired samples were used to test changes in diversity from C1D1 to C4D1. What TCRdb holds here is the immuneACCESS table cut down to in-frame rearrangements. Part of the clones is not present; checked against another copy, under half of the missing clones reflect an unresolved V gene, and the others are unexplained. The V and J calls and clone size come from that table; D and trimming were worked out from the DNA. This sample comprises tens of thousands of clones, roughly 87% of them detected only once. Around 11% of the sample is held by the ten biggest clonotypes.

The time point label, read with the paper, signifies: cycle 2 day 1 (C2D1) of nivolumab. Every trial patient had relapsed following autologous stem cell transplantation, and prior brentuximab vedotin exposure was what differed among cohorts A, B and C. The trial cohort included 55 to 65 patients with relapsed/refractory classical Hodgkin lymphoma, and each patient had a best overall response of complete response, partial response or progressive disease. In the multi-cohort phase II CheckMate 205 trial, trial patients received single-agent nivolumab. An independent review committee assessed best overall response using the 2007 International Working Group response criteria. Trial PBMCs were collected immediately before nivolumab initiation (C1D1) and during therapy at cycle 2 day 1 and cycle 4 day 1. Peripheral blood was collected in 8 mL Vacutainer Cell Preparation Tubes, from which PBMCs were isolated by centrifugation and then cryopreserved.

The clonotype was recovered from a human donor with classical Hodgkin lymphoma. Recombination joined TRBV19 with TRBJ2-7; TRBD1 fits 8 bases in the junction. Sequenced material: peripheral blood mononuclear cells (PBMCs), taken before the second cycle of nivolumab. The bases are TGTGCCAGTACTCAACCCGGACAGGGAGACGAGCAGTACTTC. It encodes CASTQPGQGDEQYF.